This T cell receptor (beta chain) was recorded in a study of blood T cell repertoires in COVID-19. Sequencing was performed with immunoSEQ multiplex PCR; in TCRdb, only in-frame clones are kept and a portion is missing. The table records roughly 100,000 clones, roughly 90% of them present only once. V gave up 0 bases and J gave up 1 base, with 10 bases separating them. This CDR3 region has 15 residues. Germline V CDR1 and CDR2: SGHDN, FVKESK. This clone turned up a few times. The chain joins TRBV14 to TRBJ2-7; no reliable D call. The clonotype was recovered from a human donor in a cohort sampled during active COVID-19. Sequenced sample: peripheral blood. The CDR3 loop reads CASSQDLVVSYEQYF. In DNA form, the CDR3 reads TGTGCCAGCAGCCAAGATCTCGTCGTTTCCTACGAGCAGTACTTC.